This T cell receptor (beta chain) was sequenced for a study of blood T cell repertoires in COVID-19. At the level of the study: COVID-19 samples, acute and convalescent, were from the United States, Italy and Spain. From T cells, B-cell-depleted T cells, or PBMCs came the material, which was cDNA or gDNA.

As processed by the authors: Nucleated cell counts were estimated from reference gene primer amplification. The protocol was immunoSEQ multiplex PCR, while the TCRdb copy is restricted to in-frame clones and leaves out a portion. From that table come the V and J calls and clone size; the DNA was used to work out D and trimming. Among roughly 77,000 clones listed, around 89% were seen once. Germline CDR1 ENHRY, CDR2 SYGVKD. The CDR3 extends over 14 amino acids. Trimming removed 6 bases from V and 1 base from J; junction bases left unmatched: 5. This receptor was obtained from a woman at least 80 years old with active COVID-19. The chain recombines TRBV10-3 with TRBJ1-1; 7 nucleotides align to TRBD1. Material: peripheral blood. CDR3 in amino acids: CAIRPGTENTEAFF. As DNA, the CDR3 is TGTGCCATCAGACCTGGGACAGAGAACACTGAAGCTTTCTTT.